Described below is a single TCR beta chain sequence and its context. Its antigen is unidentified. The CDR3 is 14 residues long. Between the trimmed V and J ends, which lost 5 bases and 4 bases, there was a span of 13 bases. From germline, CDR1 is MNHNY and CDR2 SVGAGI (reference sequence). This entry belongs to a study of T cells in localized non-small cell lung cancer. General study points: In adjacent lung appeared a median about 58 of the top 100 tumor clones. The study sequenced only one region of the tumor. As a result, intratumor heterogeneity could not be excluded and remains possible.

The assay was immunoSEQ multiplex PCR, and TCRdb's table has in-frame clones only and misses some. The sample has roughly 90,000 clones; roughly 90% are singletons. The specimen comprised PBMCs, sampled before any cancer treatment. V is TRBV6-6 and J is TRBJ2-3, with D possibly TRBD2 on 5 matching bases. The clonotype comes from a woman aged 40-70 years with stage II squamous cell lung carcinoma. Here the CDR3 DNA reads TGTGCCAGCAGTACATACCTAGCCCCAGATACGCAGTATTTT. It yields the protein CASSTYLAPDTQYF.